This TCR beta chain is from a study of blood T cell repertoires in COVID-19 (dated by TCRdb to the early 2020s). A note on the overall study: Samples covering the acute and convalescent phases of COVID-19 were provided by collaborators in the United States, Italy and Spain. The material from the prospective study consisted of cDNA or gDNA derived from T cells, B-cell-depleted T cells, or PBMCs. The dataset comprised deeply sampled blood TCRbeta repertoires from subjects exposed to, actively infected with, or recovered from COVID-19. The repertoires were released in a freely available public database intended as a resource for research on the immune response to SARS-CoV-2. The samples were drawn from two sources: the first 160 participants of the ongoing ImmuneRACE study, and fewer than 1,500 subjects contributed by 6 global collaborators. The sample metadata nearly always contained a de-identified subject ID, COVID-19 status, age in years and sex. Where available, HLA class I and class II types were taken from metadata supplied by the sample provider and were not determined by assay-based typing. Broader findings and caveats from the paper: How much clinical and demographic metadata was included differed by source and by participant, and the metadata was provided uncurated.

The immunoSEQ Assay, a bias-controlled multiplex PCR, was used to amplify TCRbeta CDR3 regions from genomic DNA. The study's processing was this. The number of nucleated cells in each sample was estimated by amplification of reference gene primers within the assay. To quantify the absolute abundance of each unique TCRbeta CDR3 rearrangement, sequence reads were collapsed and filtered. For each sample, productive Simpson clonality was calculated as the square root of Simpson's diversity index over productive rearrangements. Here the immuneACCESS table is served through TCRdb, limited to in-frame sequences with V and J called. Missing clones are a known gap in these copies; in checked studies unresolved V genes cover under half, and the rest lacks a known reason. That table is the source of V, J and clone size, and D and trimming were worked out from the DNA. The sample table lists fewer than 500,000 clones, roughly nine tenths of them with a count of one. 1% to 1.3% of the sample is held by the ten biggest clonotypes.

On this clone: This clone's antigen is unknown. No base qualities exist here, and no much larger clone lies one base off it.

Including cysteine and phenylalanine, the CDR3 has 14 amino acids. The only DNA kept is the CDR3, 42 bases in frame from the first base. The CDR1 and CDR2 encoded by the germline V gene (reference sequence) are MNHEY and SMNVEV. V is pared back by 0 bases and J by 7 bases, with 10 bases lying between the germline termini. Participants in the prospective study were aged roughly 18 to 89 years, lived in more than 20 United States geographic areas, and enrolled through a virtual design. Cohort assignment in the prospective study relied on participant-reported clinical history from a screening survey and a study questionnaire. Recovered participants in ImmuneRACE Cohort 3 were defined as having two consecutive negative NP/OP PCR tests, clearance from a healthcare professional, or resolution of symptoms. Each participant in the prospective study had whole blood, serum and a nasopharyngeal or oropharyngeal swab collected by mobile phlebotomists. Participants in the prospective study had the option to provide additional blood draws and questionnaires over an approximately 2-month period. Before DNA extraction, prospective study blood samples were shipped either frozen or at room temperature.

The rearrangement combines TRBV27 with TRBJ1-5; no D gene call is confident. Specimen: PBMCs or T cells enriched from blood (not recorded which). The TCR sequence derives from a man in his thirties or forties who had recovered from COVID-19. This receptor carries the CDR3 CASSLSESGQPQHF. The nucleotide sequence is TGTGCCAGCAGTTTATCGGAGTCGGGGCAGCCCCAGCATTTT.